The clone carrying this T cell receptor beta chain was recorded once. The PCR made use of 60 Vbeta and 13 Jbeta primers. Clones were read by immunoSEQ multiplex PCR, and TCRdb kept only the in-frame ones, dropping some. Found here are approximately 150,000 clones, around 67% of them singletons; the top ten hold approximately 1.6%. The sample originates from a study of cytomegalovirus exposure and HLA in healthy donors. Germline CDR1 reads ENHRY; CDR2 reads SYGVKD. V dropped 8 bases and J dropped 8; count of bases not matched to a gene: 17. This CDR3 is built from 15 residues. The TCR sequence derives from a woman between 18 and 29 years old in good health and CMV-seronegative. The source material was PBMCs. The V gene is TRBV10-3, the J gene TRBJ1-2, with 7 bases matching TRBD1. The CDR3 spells CAIGQVVEGGLGYTF. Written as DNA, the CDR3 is TGTGCCATCGGGCAAGTGGTTGAAGGGGGCCTGGGCTACACCTTC.